A few counts support the clone carrying this T cell receptor beta chain. The sample belongs to a study of cytomegalovirus exposure and HLA in healthy donors. Study-level information: Drawn from HLA-typed donors, tens of millions of unique TCRs were held in an early data release.

Per germline, CDR1 MRHNA and CDR2 SNTAGT. The CDR3 is made up of 16 amino acids. V lost 3 bases, J lost 0 bases, and 9 bases lay in between. Both 60 Vbeta primers and 13 Jbeta primers went into the PCR. Sequencing was performed with immunoSEQ multiplex PCR; in TCRdb, only in-frame clones are kept and a portion is missing. The data contain some 90,000 clones, about 70% of them singletons. This chain connects TRBV6-4 to TRBJ2-6; tentatively, D is TRBD1 (6 bases). The sample consisted of PBMCs. This TCR came from a man between 35 and 55 years old in good health and CMV-seronegative. For the CDR3, the DNA is TGTGCCAGCAGTGAACAGGGTGGCTCTGGGGCCAACGTCCTGACTTTC. This codes for CASSEQGGSGANVLTF.